This T cell receptor beta chain was documented in a study of T cell responses to AZD1222 COVID-19 vaccine. From germline, CDR1 is MNHEY and CDR2 SVGAGI. Trimming removed 10 bases from V and 6 bases from J, with 18 bases in between. This CDR3 is built from 13 residues. Study conclusions and caveats: Baseline seropositives among AZD1222 recipients totaled only five to seven. Nearly half of spike-specific TCRs reportedly go after variant regions that carry no mutations.

About this clone itself: Its matching antigen is unknown.

Profiled with immunoSEQ multiplex PCR; TCRdb holds only in-frame clones, not every one. The sample shows about 86,000 clones, about 92% of them seen only once. The receptor was isolated from an adult in good health. Sample: peripheral blood, taken on day 0 of AZD1222 vaccination. The chain joins TRBV6-5 to TRBJ1-2; D is possibly TRBD1 (6 bases). CDR3 bases: TGTGCCACCACACAGGGACCCGGGGATGGCTACACCTTC. Amino acids: CATTQGPGDGYTF.